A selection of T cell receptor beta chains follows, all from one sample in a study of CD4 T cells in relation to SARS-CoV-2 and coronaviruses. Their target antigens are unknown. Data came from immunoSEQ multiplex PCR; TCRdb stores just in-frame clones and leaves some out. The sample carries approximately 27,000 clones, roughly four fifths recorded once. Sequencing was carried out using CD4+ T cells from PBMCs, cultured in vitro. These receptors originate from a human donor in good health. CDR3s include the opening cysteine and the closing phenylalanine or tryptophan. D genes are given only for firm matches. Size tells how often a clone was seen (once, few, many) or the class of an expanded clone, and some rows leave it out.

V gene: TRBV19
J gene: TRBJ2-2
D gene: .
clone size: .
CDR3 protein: CASSPRGGDTGELFF
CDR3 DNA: TGTGCCAGTAGCCCACGTGGAGGGGACACCGGGGAGCTGTTTTTT

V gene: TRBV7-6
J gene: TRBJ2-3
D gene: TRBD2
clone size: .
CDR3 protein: CASSQPTRLAGADTQYF
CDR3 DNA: TGTGCCAGCAGCCAACCTACAAGGCTAGCGGGAGCAGATACGCAGTATTTT

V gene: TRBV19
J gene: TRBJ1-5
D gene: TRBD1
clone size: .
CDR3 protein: CASSIARTGGNQPQHF
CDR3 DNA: TGTGCCAGTAGTATAGCCAGGACAGGGGGAAATCAGCCCCAGCATTTT

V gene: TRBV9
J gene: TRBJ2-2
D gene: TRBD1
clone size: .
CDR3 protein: CASRGQGITGELFF
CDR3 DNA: TGTGCCAGCAGAGGACAGGGGATCACCGGGGAGCTGTTTTTT

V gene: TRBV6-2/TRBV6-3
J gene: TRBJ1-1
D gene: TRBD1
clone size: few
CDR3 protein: CASSPRGRGAFF
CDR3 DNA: TGTGCCAGCAGTCCCAGGGGGCGCGGAGCTTTCTTT

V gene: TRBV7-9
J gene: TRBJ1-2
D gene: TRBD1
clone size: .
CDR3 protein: CASSSSRDSYYGYTF
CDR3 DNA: TGTGCCAGCAGCTCTTCGAGGGACAGTTACTATGGCTACACCTTC

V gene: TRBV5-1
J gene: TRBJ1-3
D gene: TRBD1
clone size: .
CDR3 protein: CASSEQGAGNTIYF
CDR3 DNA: TGCGCCAGCAGCGAACAGGGGGCTGGAAACACCATATATTTT

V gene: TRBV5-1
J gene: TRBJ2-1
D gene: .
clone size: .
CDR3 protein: CASSLVSDSYNEQFF
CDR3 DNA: TGCGCCAGCAGCTTGGTTTCGGACTCCTACAATGAGCAGTTCTTC

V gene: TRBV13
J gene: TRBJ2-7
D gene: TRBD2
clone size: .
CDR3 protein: CASSLEGLAGGPSHEQYF
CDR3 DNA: TGTGCCAGCAGCTTAGAGGGACTAGCGGGAGGGCCGTCACACGAGCAGTACTTC

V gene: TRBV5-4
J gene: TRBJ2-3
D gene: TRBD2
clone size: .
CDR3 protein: CASSKGLAGTDTQYF
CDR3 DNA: TGTGCCAGCAGCAAGGGACTAGCGGGGACAGATACGCAGTATTTT

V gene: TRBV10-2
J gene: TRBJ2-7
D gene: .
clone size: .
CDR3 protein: CASTDWLIYEQYF
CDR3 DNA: TGCGCCAGCACTGACTGGCTTATCTACGAGCAGTACTTC

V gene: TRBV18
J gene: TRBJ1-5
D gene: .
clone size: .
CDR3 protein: CASSPPYRGDQPQHF
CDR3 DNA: TGTGCCAGCTCACCCCCATACCGGGGGGATCAGCCCCAGCATTTT

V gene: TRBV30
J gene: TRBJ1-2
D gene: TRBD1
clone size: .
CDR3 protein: CAKRGDSSNYGYTF
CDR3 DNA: TGTGCCAAAAGGGGGGACAGCTCTAACTATGGCTACACCTTC

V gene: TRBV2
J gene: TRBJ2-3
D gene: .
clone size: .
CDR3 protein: CASSQARAGTDTQYF
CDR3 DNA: TGTGCCAGCAGCCAGGCCAGGGCCGGCACAGATACGCAGTATTTT

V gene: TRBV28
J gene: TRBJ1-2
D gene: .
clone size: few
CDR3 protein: CASRTTANYGYTF
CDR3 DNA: TGTGCCAGCAGAACTACTGCCAACTATGGCTACACCTTC

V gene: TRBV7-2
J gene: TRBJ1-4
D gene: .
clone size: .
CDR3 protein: CASSLRGPSNEKLFF
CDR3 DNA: TGTGCCAGCAGCTTGCGGGGACCGAGTAATGAAAAACTGTTTTTT

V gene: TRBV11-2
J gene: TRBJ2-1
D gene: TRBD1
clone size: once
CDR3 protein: CASSRRGTETYNEQFF
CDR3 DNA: TGTGCCAGCAGCCGGCGAGGGACAGAGACCTACAATGAGCAGTTCTTC

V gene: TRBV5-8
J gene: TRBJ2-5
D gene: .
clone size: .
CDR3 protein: CASSSGLETQYF
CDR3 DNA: TGTGCCAGCAGTTCAGGGTTGGAGACCCAGTACTTC

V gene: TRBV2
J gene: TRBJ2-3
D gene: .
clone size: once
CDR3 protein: CASIGKTSTDTQYF
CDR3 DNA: TGTGCCAGCATTGGGAAAACTAGCACAGATACGCAGTATTTT

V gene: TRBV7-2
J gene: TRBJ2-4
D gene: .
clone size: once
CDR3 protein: CASSSRDKTGKNIQYF
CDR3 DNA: TGTGCCAGCAGCAGCCGGGACAAAACAGGCAAAAACATTCAGTACTTC

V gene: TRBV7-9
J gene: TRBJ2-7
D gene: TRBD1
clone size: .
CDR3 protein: CASSFLGTGTAEQYF
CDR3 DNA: TGTGCCAGCAGCTTCCTGGGGACAGGCACGGCCGAGCAGTACTTC

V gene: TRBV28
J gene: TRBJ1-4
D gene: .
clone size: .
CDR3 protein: CASSAGDRYNEKLFF
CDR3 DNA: TGTGCCAGCAGTGCGGGCGACAGATATAATGAAAAACTGTTTTTT

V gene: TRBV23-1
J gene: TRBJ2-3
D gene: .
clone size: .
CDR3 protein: CAGRDKLTDTQYF
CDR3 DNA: TGCGCCGGCCGGGACAAACTCACAGATACGCAGTATTTT

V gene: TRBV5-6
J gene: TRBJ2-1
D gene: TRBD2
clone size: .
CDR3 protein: CASILTSGRYYNEQFF
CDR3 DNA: TGTGCCAGCATCCTGACTAGCGGAAGGTACTACAATGAGCAGTTCTTC

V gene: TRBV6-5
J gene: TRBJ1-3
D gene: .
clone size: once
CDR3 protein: CASSPGVGNTIYF
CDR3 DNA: TGTGCCAGCAGCCCGGGGGTAGGAAACACCATATATTTT

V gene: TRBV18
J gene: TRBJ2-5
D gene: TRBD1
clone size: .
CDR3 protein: CASSRTGPLETQYF
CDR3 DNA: TGTGCCAGCTCGAGGACAGGGCCGTTAGAGACCCAGTACTTC

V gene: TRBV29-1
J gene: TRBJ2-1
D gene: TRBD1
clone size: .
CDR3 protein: CSVEPTGGDEQFF
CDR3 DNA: TGCAGCGTTGAACCTACAGGGGGCGATGAGCAGTTCTTC

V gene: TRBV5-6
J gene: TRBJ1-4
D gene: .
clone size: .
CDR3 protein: CASSLTALHRNEKLFF
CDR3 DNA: TGTGCCAGCAGCTTGACAGCCCTTCACCGAAATGAAAAACTGTTTTTT

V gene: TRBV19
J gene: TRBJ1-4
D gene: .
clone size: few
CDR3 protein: CASTQGGLFEKLFF
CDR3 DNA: TGTGCCAGTACTCAAGGGGGGCTGTTTGAAAAACTGTTTTTT

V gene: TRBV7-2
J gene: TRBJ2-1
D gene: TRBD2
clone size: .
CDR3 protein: CASSLGPSGEDNEQFF
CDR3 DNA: TGTGCCAGCAGCTTAGGTCCTAGCGGGGAAGACAATGAGCAGTTCTTC

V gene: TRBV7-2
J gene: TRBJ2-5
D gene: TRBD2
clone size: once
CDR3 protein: CASSLVGGRWETQYF
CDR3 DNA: TGTGCCAGCAGCTTAGTGGGGGGGAGGTGGGAGACCCAGTACTTC

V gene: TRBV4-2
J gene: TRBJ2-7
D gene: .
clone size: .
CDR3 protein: CASSQGPGDGYEQYF
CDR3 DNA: TGTGCCAGCAGCCAAGGACCTGGCGACGGGTACGAGCAGTACTTC

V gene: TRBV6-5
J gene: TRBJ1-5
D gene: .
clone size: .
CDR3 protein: CASRRIQDPPQPQHF
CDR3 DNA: TGTGCCAGCAGAAGGATACAGGATCCGCCTCAGCCCCAGCATTTT

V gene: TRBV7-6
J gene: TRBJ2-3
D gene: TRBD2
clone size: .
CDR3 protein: CASSRLAGGPGTDTQYF
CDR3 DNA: TGTGCCAGCAGCAGACTAGCGGGGGGGCCTGGGACAGATACGCAGTATTTT

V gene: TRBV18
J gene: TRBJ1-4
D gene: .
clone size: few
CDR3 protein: CASSPSPNEKLFF
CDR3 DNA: TGTGCCAGCTCACCATCCCCCAATGAAAAACTGTTTTTT

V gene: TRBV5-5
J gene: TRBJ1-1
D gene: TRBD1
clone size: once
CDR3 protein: CASSFTGTDTEAFF
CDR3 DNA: TGTGCCAGCAGCTTTACAGGGACAGACACTGAAGCTTTCTTT

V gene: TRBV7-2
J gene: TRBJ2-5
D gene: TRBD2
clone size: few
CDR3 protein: CASSLAPAGGQTQYF
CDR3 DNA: TGTGCCAGCAGCTTAGCGCCAGCGGGGGGCCAGACCCAGTACTTC

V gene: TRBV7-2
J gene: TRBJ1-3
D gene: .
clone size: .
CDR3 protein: CAGQRAGNTIYF
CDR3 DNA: TGTGCCGGCCAGAGGGCGGGAAACACCATATATTTT

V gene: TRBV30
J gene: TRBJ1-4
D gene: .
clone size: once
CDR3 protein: CAWSVGQGGEKLFF
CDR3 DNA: TGTGCCTGGAGTGTGGGGCAGGGCGGGGAAAAACTGTTTTTT

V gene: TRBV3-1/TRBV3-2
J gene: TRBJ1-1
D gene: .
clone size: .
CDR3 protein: CASSLTQGRTEAFF
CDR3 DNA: TGTGCCAGCAGCCTTACACAGGGTCGCACTGAAGCTTTCTTT

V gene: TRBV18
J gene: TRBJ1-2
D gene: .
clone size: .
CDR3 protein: CASSPITTDLYGYTF
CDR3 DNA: TGTGCCAGCTCACCCATAACGACGGATCTCTATGGCTACACCTTC

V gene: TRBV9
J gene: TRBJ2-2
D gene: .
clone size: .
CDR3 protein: CASSVRPHQFSTGELFF
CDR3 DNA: TGTGCCAGCAGCGTACGTCCGCACCAGTTTTCCACCGGGGAGCTGTTTTTT